The 20 T cell receptor beta chains below all came from one sample that was sequenced in a study of T cell responses to AZD1222 COVID-19 vaccine. Some clones are missing from TCRdb's copy, which holds only in-frame ones; the method was immunoSEQ multiplex PCR. The repertoire holds some 200,000 clones, with approximately 90% as singletons. Sequencing used peripheral blood, obtained on day 0 of AZD1222 vaccination. These receptors came from an adult in good health.

The rearrangement uses TRBV6-2 or TRBV6-3 and TRBJ2-3, with D perhaps TRBD2 (7 bases). The V and J ends lost 5 bases and 1 base respectively, with 16 bases between them. Germline V gene lookup returns CDR1 MNHEY and CDR2 SVGEGT. This CDR3 comprises 16 residues. The CDR3: CASSRGGPRGTDTQYF. The CDR3 coding sequence is TGTGCCAGCAGTCGCGGGGGCCCAAGAGGCACAGATACGCAGTATTTT.

Only a few counts were recorded for this clone. V usage is TRBV2 and J usage is TRBJ1-5; 9 bases line up with TRBD1. In germline, CDR1 is SNHLY, CDR2 FYNNEI. The CDR3 is 15 residues long. Trimming removed 6 bases from V and 2 bases from J; junction bases left unmatched: 5. The CDR3 reads CASSGDRAGNQPQHF. The CDR3 coding sequence is TGTGCCAGCAGCGGGGACAGGGCTGGCAATCAGCCCCAGCATTTT.

The chain links TRBV23-1 to TRBJ2-2; D perhaps matches TRBD2 (6 bases). TRBV23-1 is an open reading frame whose function is uncertain. V lost 6 bases and J 1 base, leaving 18 bases between the germline ends. The CDR3 runs 17 residues. The CDR3 sequence: CASSQGVAAMNTGELFF. The CDR3, as DNA: TGCGCCAGCAGCCAGGGAGTAGCGGCAATGAACACCGGGGAGCTGTTTTTT.

The chain couples TRBV5-1 to TRBJ1-2, with 10 positions matching TRBD1. Per germline, CDR1 SGHRS and CDR2 YFSETQ. There are 14 residues in the CDR3. The V segment lost 4 bases and the J segment 5 bases; nucleotides outside the gene matches: 5. DNA for the CDR3: TGCGCCAGCAGCCAGGACAGGGGGTTATATGGCTACACCTTC. It specifies CASSQDRGLYGYTF.

The table lists this clone with a count of one. V gene TRBV5-5 combines with J gene TRBJ2-1; 12 nucleotides match TRBD1. Germline CDR1 SGHKS, CDR2 YYEKEE (reference sequence). The CDR3 is 18 residues long. The junction had 9 bases not matched to a gene; V was cut back by 4 bases and J by 1 base. CDR3 in amino acids: CASSRRDRGQLSYNEQFF. The CDR3 DNA sequence: TGTGCCAGCAGCCGACGGGACAGGGGGCAATTATCCTACAATGAGCAGTTCTTC.

The chain has TRBV19 and TRBJ2-2; D may correspond to TRBD1 or TRBD2 (6 bases each). The CDR3 runs 17 residues. The V gene's germline CDR1 is LNHDA and CDR2 SQIVND (reference sequence). The V and J ends lost 6 bases and 5 bases respectively, with 22 bases between them. CDR3 bases: TGTGCCAGTAGCTTATATACGGGGGAAGGGGGTACCGGGGAGCTGTTTTTT. Its protein product is CASSLYTGEGGTGELFF.

The chain uses TRBV28 and TRBJ2-1, with a tentative D call TRBD2 (7 bases). Germline values: CDR1 MDHEN, CDR2 SYDVKM. The CDR3 length is 14 residues. V lost 7 bases and J lost 8, with 18 bases in between. Here the CDR3 DNA reads TGTGCCAGCATTTCCGGGGGGCGCGCGGATGAGCAGTTCTTC. It is translated as CASISGGRADEQFF.

The chain employs TRBV15 and TRBJ2-2; D is tentatively TRBD1 or TRBD2 (5 bases each). The CDR3 covers 15 residues. Per germline, CDR1 LNHNV and CDR2 YYDKDF (reference sequence). Trimming took 6 bases from V and 0 from J, leaving 11 bases between them. CDR3 coding DNA: TGTGCCACCAGGGGGGACCCTTCGAACACCGGGGAGCTGTTTTTT. This encodes CATRGDPSNTGELFF.

CDR3 region: CASSLKGQGSEQYF. CDR3 nucleotide sequence: TGCGCCAGCAGCTTGAAGGGACAGGGGTCCGAGCAGTACTTC. The rearrangement joins TRBV5-1 to TRBJ2-7; 10 positions agree with TRBD1. J gave up 6 bases and V 1 base, and 4 bases lay outside the gene matches. The CDR3 contains 14 residues. The V gene's germline CDR1 is SGHRS and CDR2 YFSETQ.

The table lists this clone with a few counts. CDR3 sequence: CSVGQGFNEQFF. In nucleotides, the CDR3 is TGCAGCGTCGGACAGGGGTTCAATGAGCAGTTCTTC. The genes are TRBV29-1 and TRBJ2-1; 9 nucleotides agree with TRBD1. V shed 6 bases, J shed 6 bases, and the junction held 3 bases outside the gene matches. CDR3 length equals 12 residues. Germline V CDR1 and CDR2: SQVTM, ANQGSEA.

This clone is a singleton in its sample. The V call is TRBV24-1, the J call TRBJ2-1, with 9 bases that match TRBD2. Germline V CDR1 and CDR2: KGHDR, SFDVKD. V lost 2 bases and J lost 2; bases outside the gene matches: 6. The CDR3 spans 17 residues. The CDR3 coding sequence is TGTGCCACCAGTGATTCTAGGGCTAGCGGGGCCTACAATGAGCAGTTCTTC. It is translated as CATSDSRASGAYNEQFF.

This clone is a singleton in its sample. The V and J genes are TRBV11-2 and TRBJ2-5; D might be TRBD1 (6 bases). This CDR3 has 18 residues. The germline V gene has CDR1 SGHAT and CDR2 FQNNGV. The V gene lost 0 bases and the J gene lost 5 bases, with 22 bases spanning the gap. The DNA for the CDR3 is TGTGCCAGCAGCTTAGATCGGCGTGGGGCAGGGGTACGGGAGACCCAGTACTTC. Translation gives CASSLDRRGAGVRETQYF.

The chain joins TRBV10-3 to TRBJ2-2; D unresolved. Germline-derived CDR1 and CDR2 are ENHRY and SYGVKD. The CDR3 is 11 amino acids. V gave up 4 bases and J gave up 6 bases, with 3 bases separating them. CDR3 DNA sequence: TGTGCCATCAGTGGGGCCGGGGAGCTGTTTTTT. It codes for CAISGAGELFF.

This chain joins TRBV5-1 and TRBJ2-7; 8 positions agree with TRBD2. Germline values: CDR1 SGHRS, CDR2 YFSETQ. After removal of 3 bases from V and 4 bases from J, the junction contained 9 bases not matched to a gene. The CDR3 is 15 residues long. The CDR3 sequence is CASSSTGTSAYEQYF. The DNA for the CDR3 is TGCGCCAGCAGCTCGACCGGGACTAGTGCGTACGAGCAGTACTTC.

The chain links TRBV7-3 to TRBJ2-7; weak D call: TRBD1 (7 bases). Trimming took 5 bases from V and 4 from J, leaving 18 bases between them. CDR1 and CDR2 from the germline V gene are SGHTA and FQGTGA. This CDR3 is 15 amino acids long. The CDR3 region is CASSPGGTFDYEQYF. In DNA, the CDR3 is TGTGCCAGCAGCCCAGGGGGGACTTTCGATTACGAGCAGTACTTC.

The chain employs TRBV2 and TRBJ1-5; 10 positions match TRBD1. Trimming cost V 6 bases and J 5 bases; bases outside gene matches: 4. The CDR3 runs to 14 residues. The germline V gene has CDR1 SNHLY and CDR2 FYNNEI. The CDR3 sequence is CASRTDRGYQPQHF. The CDR3 nucleotides are TGTGCCAGCAGAACGGACAGGGGGTATCAGCCCCAGCATTTT.

This clone was counted a single time. J is TRBJ1-1 and V is TRBV11-2; possibly TRBD1 for D (6 bases). V lost 6 bases to trimming and J lost 5 bases, with 13 bases between them. This CDR3 is 13 amino acids long. CDR1 is SGHAT and CDR2 is FQNNGV in the germline V gene. CDR3 bases: TGTGCCAGCAGTCTACAGGGTGAAACTGAAGCTTTCTTT. Translating it yields CASSLQGETEAFF. The entire variable domain, with the rest obtained from reference TRBV11-2 and TRBJ1-1, is as follows: EAGVAQSPRYKIIEKRQSVAFWCNPISGHATLYWYQQILGQGPKLLIQFQNNGVVDDSQLPKDRFSAERLKGVDSTLKIQPAKLEDSAVYLCASSLQGETEAFFGQGTRLTVV.

The chain uses TRBV6-2 or TRBV6-3 and TRBJ2-2; no clear D. The germline CDR1 and CDR2 sequences are MNHEY and SVGEGT. V lost 2 bases, J lost 6 bases, and 10 bases lay in between. This CDR3 is 14 amino acids long. The CDR3 reads CASSYRVNAGELFF. The CDR3 region has the DNA TGTGCCAGCAGTTACCGCGTTAACGCCGGGGAGCTGTTTTTT.

This sequence joins TRBV12-3 or TRBV12-4 and TRBJ1-4; D is unresolved. The CDR3 spans 13 residues. Trimming took 5 bases from V and 8 from J, leaving 12 bases between them. The CDR3 coding sequence is TGTGCCAGCAGTGGGTCCCCTAGAGAAAAACTGTTTTTT. This gives the protein CASSGSPREKLFF.

The genes are TRBV7-8 and TRBJ1-5, with no clear D. CDR1 is SGHVS and CDR2 is FQNEAQ in the germline V gene. This CDR3 is 13 amino acids long. The V gene lost 5 bases and the J gene lost 3 bases, with 8 bases spanning the gap. CDR3 DNA sequence: TGTGCCAGCAGCCCGGACCACAATCAGCCCCAGCATTTT. It specifies CASSPDHNQPQHF.